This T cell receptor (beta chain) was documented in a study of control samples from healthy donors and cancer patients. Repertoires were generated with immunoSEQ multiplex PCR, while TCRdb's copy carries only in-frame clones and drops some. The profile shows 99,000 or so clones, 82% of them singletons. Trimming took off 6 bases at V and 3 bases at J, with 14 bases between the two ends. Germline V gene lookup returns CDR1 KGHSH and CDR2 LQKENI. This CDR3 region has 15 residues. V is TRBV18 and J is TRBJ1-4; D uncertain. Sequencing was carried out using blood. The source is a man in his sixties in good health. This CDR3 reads CASSREISANEKLFF. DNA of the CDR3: TGTGCCAGCTCCCGGGAAATATCTGCTAATGAAAAACTGTTTTTT.